Shown below are 17 T cell receptor beta chains from a single sample sequenced in a study of shared T cell receptors in the human thymus. The repertoire was sequenced with immunoSEQ multiplex PCR; TCRdb's copy has only in-frame clones and lacks some. This sample has under 700,000 clones, with approximately 80% found just once. These sequences were also reported in another study, on human thymus T cells.

Material for sequencing was thymocytes. The receptor source for this set is a boy under three years old with a congenital heart defect.

The V and J genes are TRBV5-1 and TRBJ2-1; weak D call: TRBD2 (6 bases). The CDR3 runs to 15 residues. The germline V gene has CDR1 SGHRS and CDR2 YFSETQ. The ends were cut back, 3 bases at V and 5 bases at J, with 15 bases in the middle. CDR3 nucleotide sequence: TGCGCCAGCAGCTCTCAGGGAGGCGGGGACAATGAGCAGTTCTTC. Protein product: CASSSQGGGDNEQFF.

The chain has TRBV30 and TRBJ2-2; 9 positions match TRBD2. Trimming took 2 bases from V and 6 from J; bases not matched to a gene: 7. The germline gives CDR1 GTSNPN, CDR2 SVGIG (reference sequence). The CDR3 is 15 amino acids. The CDR3 reads CAWSLFGLASGELFF. CDR3 DNA sequence: TGTGCCTGGAGTCTGTTTGGACTAGCGTCCGGGGAGCTGTTTTTT.

V usage is TRBV6-1 and J usage is TRBJ2-1, with a weak D call TRBD2 (6 bases). V gave up 3 bases and J gave up 0 bases, with 24 bases separating them. The germline CDR1 and CDR2 sequences are MNHNS and SASEGT. This CDR3 spans 20 amino acids. The CDR3 nucleotides are TGTGCCAGCAGTGAGAGAGGGCTCGGGAGACGCTTGGGCTCCTACAATGAGCAGTTCTTC. It codes for CASSERGLGRRLGSYNEQFF.

The chain uses TRBV27 and TRBJ1-2; TRBD1 aligns across 7 bases. There are 15 residues in the CDR3. Trimming at V came to 8 bases and at J to 2 bases, leaving 11 bases not matched to a gene. Germline V gene lookup returns CDR1 MNHEY and CDR2 SMNVEV (reference sequence). The CDR3 reads CASGPMDRTNYGYTF. The CDR3 DNA is TGTGCCAGCGGTCCCATGGACAGGACCAACTATGGCTACACCTTC.

CDR3 in DNA: TGTGCCAGCAGGCCATTCATCCGCAGGGCTCGGGGCTACACCTTC. It yields the protein CASRPFIRRARGYTF. The J gene is TRBJ1-2, the V gene TRBV7-9; possibly TRBD1 for D (5 bases). The CDR3 runs to 15 residues. The V and J ends lost 6 bases and 8 bases respectively, with 22 bases between them. Germline V gives CDR1 SEHNR, CDR2 FQNEAQ (reference sequence).

This chain connects TRBV7-9 to TRBJ2-7; TRBD1 is a possible D gene (5 bases). This CDR3 comprises 13 residues. V lost 4 bases and J lost 4, with 11 bases in between. From germline, CDR1 is SEHNR and CDR2 FQNEAQ (reference sequence). The CDR3 reads CASSSHKGYEQYF. The CDR3 nucleotides are TGTGCCAGCAGCTCCCACAAGGGGTACGAGCAGTACTTC.

The chain recombines TRBV5-5 with TRBJ1-5, with TRBD1 matching 7 bases. The CDR3 has 14 residues. Per the germline V gene, CDR1 is SGHKS and CDR2 is YYEKEE (reference sequence). The V and J ends lost 1 base and 6 bases, in that order; junction bases with no gene match: 4. The CDR3 sequence: CASSLRQGGQPQHF. As DNA, the CDR3 is TGTGCCAGCAGCTTGCGACAGGGAGGTCAGCCCCAGCATTTT. Based on the CDR3 plus reference TRBV5-5 and TRBJ1-5, the full variable domain is DAGVTQSPTHLIKTRGQQVTLRCSPISGHKSVSWYQQVLGQGPQFIFQYYEKEERGRGNFPDRFSARQFPNYSSELNVNALLLGDSALYLCASSLRQGGQPQHFGDGTRLSIL.

This chain links TRBV9 with TRBJ2-3; D may be TRBD1 (6 bases). This CDR3 has 16 amino acids. Per germline, CDR1 SGDLS and CDR2 YYNGEE. Trimming shortened V by 3 bases and J by 5 bases, and 19 bases separated the two germline ends. CDR3 coding DNA: TGTGCCAGCAGCGGTCATAGGGGGTCTGGGGGAGATACGCAGTATTTT. Its protein product is CASSGHRGSGGDTQYF.

This clone showed up just a few times. V and J are TRBV4-3 and TRBJ2-4; D is perhaps TRBD2 (6 bases). Germline CDR1 reads LGHNA; CDR2 reads YSLEER. CDR3 length: 16 amino acids. V shed 0 bases and J shed 2 bases, with 11 bases lying between them. CDR3 nucleotide sequence: TGCGCCAGCAGCCAAGATTTGGAGGGGACCAAAAACATTCAGTACTTC. This sequence encodes CASSQDLEGTKNIQYF.

The chain has TRBV7-9 and TRBJ1-2; TRBD1 agrees at 11 bases. The CDR3 spans 15 residues. V was clipped by 5 bases and J by 4 bases; unmatched bases: 6. Per the germline V gene, CDR1 is SEHNR and CDR2 is FQNEAQ (reference sequence). The CDR3 coding sequence is TGTGCCAGCAGCGGACAGGGGGCGCGGTTCTATGGCTACACCTTC. This codes for CASSGQGARFYGYTF.

This rearrangement joins TRBV5-1 to TRBJ2-3; 9 bases fit TRBD2. The junction had 14 bases not matched to a gene; V was cut back by 4 bases and J by 5 bases. The CDR3 is 17 amino acids. CDR1 is SGHRS and CDR2 is YFSETQ in the germline V gene. The CDR3 is CASSALSRGRAGDTQYF. CDR3 nucleotide sequence: TGCGCCAGCAGCGCCTTAAGTCGCGGGAGGGCCGGAGATACGCAGTATTTT.

The rearrangement links TRBV2 to TRBJ1-2; D may be TRBD1 (5 bases). The germline V and J ends were trimmed by 7 bases and 5 bases, with 11 bases remaining between them. Germline loops: CDR1 SNHLY, CDR2 FYNNEI. CDR3 length equals 12 residues. CDR3: CASNTGPYGYTF. CDR3 bases: TGTGCCAGCAACACAGGCCCGTATGGCTACACCTTC.

The rearrangement uses TRBV4-3 and TRBJ2-1; 9 bases agree with TRBD2. This CDR3 comprises 16 residues. Germline loops: CDR1 LGHNA, CDR2 YSLEER. Trimming took 0 bases from V and 9 from J; bases not matched to a gene: 9. The DNA of the CDR3 is TGCGCCAGCAGCCAAGATTGTGGGAGTAGCGGGGGTGAGCAGTTCTTC. Its translation is CASSQDCGSSGGEQFF.

The chain carries TRBV6-1 and TRBJ1-5, with TRBD1 matching over 9 bases. From germline, CDR1 is MNHNS and CDR2 SASEGT. Trimming at V came to 5 bases and at J to 6 bases, leaving 8 bases not matched to a gene. This CDR3 contains 15 residues. CDR3 region: CASSKLGQGCQPQHF. CDR3 DNA sequence: TGTGCCAGCAGTAAACTAGGACAGGGGTGTCAGCCCCAGCATTTT.

The V gene is TRBV11-2, the J gene TRBJ2-3; 7 nucleotides line up with TRBD2. Germline lookup yields CDR1 SGHAT and CDR2 FQNNGV. V lost 6 bases, J lost 5 bases, and 14 bases stayed unmatched. This CDR3 is built from 16 residues. CDR3 coding DNA: TGTGCCAGCAGAGTTCTAGCGGCCTACCGGGGAGATACGCAGTATTTT. This sequence encodes CASRVLAAYRGDTQYF.

The genes are TRBV4-1 and TRBJ2-5; TRBD2 agrees at 7 bases. Germline V gene sequence: CDR1 MGHRA, CDR2 YSYEKL. The CDR3 has 15 amino acids. The J segment lost 5 bases and the V segment lost 0 bases, leaving 6 bases of the junction unmatched. The CDR3 coding sequence is TGCGCCAGCAGCCAAGATCGGCGGGGGAGGGAGACCCAGTACTTC. Amino acid sequence: CASSQDRRGRETQYF.

The chain employs TRBV27 and TRBJ1-5; 7 bases are shared with TRBD1. CDR1 and CDR2 (germline): MNHEY, SMNVEV (reference sequence). Trimming cost V 2 bases and J 4 bases; bases outside gene matches: 5. The CDR3 loop spans 15 amino acids. The CDR3 reads CASSLNRGWNQPQHF. In DNA, the CDR3 is TGTGCCAGCAGTTTAAACAGGGGTTGGAATCAGCCCCAGCATTTT.